This T cell receptor beta chain was found in a study of blood T cell repertoires in COVID-19. Study in general: In each case, the material was cDNA or gDNA derived from T cells, B-cell-depleted T cells, or PBMCs.

Generated by immunoSEQ multiplex PCR, the TCRdb table keeps only in-frame clones and is missing some. The sample lists about 98,000 clones, 70% to 90% seen once, with 3.5% to 5.5% in the top ten. The length of the CDR3 is 13 residues. Germline assignment: CDR1 KGHDR and CDR2 SFDVKD. Trimming cost V 4 bases and J 7 bases, with 9 bases left between them. Sequencing was done on a sample of peripheral blood. The receptor's source is a man aged 65 to 79 with acute or convalescent COVID-19. The V call is TRBV24-1, the J call TRBJ2-2, with a possible D match to TRBD1 (5 bases). The CDR3 DNA reads as TGTGCCACCAGTGACCCAGGGATCGGGGAGCTGTTTTTT. Translated: CATSDPGIGELFF.